The rows below give T cell receptor beta chains drawn from one sample of a study of response to subunit inactivated influenza vaccine. In TCRdb, the RT-PCR reads were re-called with MiXCR into one record per CDR3 protein. The table lists roughly 570,000 distinct CDR3 sequences, 12% to 15% of them singletons, with 11% in the top ten. The sequencing used PBMCs from blood, collected 11 to 12 days after vaccination. The receptors were sampled from a man aged 50 to 59 who received an inactivated influenza vaccine. Both conserved end residues are part of each CDR3. D genes are given only for firm matches. Clone size appears in some rows only: once, few, many, or a class for an expanded clone.

V: TRBV2
size: few
J: TRBJ2-7
D: -
CDR3: CASSRDLGYEQYF
DNA: TGTGCCAGCAGCCGGGACCTTGGGTACGAGCAGTACTTC

V: TRBV6-1
size: once
J: TRBJ1-4
D: -
CDR3: CASSPRVSGEKLFF
DNA: TGTGCCAGCAGTCCAAGGGTGTCGGGTGAAAAACTGTTTTTT

V: TRBV6-5
size: many
J: TRBJ2-7
D: -
CDR3: CASSYSGKGGSYEQYF
DNA: TGTGCCAGCAGTTACTCTGGGAAGGGGGGATCCTACGAGCAGTACTTC

V: TRBV4-2
size: many
J: TRBJ1-1
D: -
CDR3: CASSQATDLSTEAFF
DNA: TGTGCCAGCAGCCAAGCCACGGACCTGAGCACTGAAGCTTTCTTT

V: TRBV7-9
size: few
J: TRBJ2-7
D: -
CDR3: CASSFGVGIHEQYF
DNA: TGTGCCAGCAGCTTCGGCGTAGGGATCCACGAGCAGTACTTC

V: TRBV20-1
size: few
J: TRBJ2-3
D: -
CDR3: CSASSPNTDTQYF
DNA: TGCAGTGCTAGCAGCCCTAATACAGATACGCAGTATTTT

V: TRBV7-9
size: few
J: TRBJ2-1
D: TRBD2
CDR3: CASSFRTSDNNEQFF
DNA: TGTGCCAGCAGCTTCAGGACTAGTGATAACAATGAGCAGTTCTTC

V: TRBV5-1
size: few
J: TRBJ2-7
D: TRBD1
CDR3: CASSARDRGIYEQYF
DNA: TGCGCCAGCAGCGCCCGGGACAGGGGAATCTACGAGCAGTACTTC

V: TRBV30
size: -
J: TRBJ2-3
D: -
CDR3: CAWSMADTQYF
DNA: TGTGCCTGGAGTATGGCGGATACGCAGTATTTT

V: TRBV10-3
size: few
J: TRBJ2-7
D: -
CDR3: CAIMHSISYEQYF
DNA: TGTGCCATCATGCACAGTATATCCTACGAGCAGTACTTC

V: TRBV20-1
size: few
J: TRBJ2-2
D: -
CDR3: CSARSRGFTGELFF
DNA: TGCAGTGCTAGATCCCGGGGATTTACCGGGGAGCTGTTTTTT

V: TRBV15
size: once
J: TRBJ2-3
D: TRBD2
CDR3: CATSRVQREITDTQYF
DNA: TGTGCCACCAGCAGAGTCCAGCGGGAGATTACAGATACGCAGTATTTT

V: TRBV9
size: -
J: TRBJ2-3
D: TRBD2
CDR3: CASSNARTSGGAGADTQYF
DNA: TGTGCCAGCAGCAACGCGAGGACTAGCGGGGGGGCCGGAGCAGATACGCAGTATTTT

V: TRBV10-3
size: few
J: TRBJ2-6
D: -
CDR3: CAISAVGQLLGGANVLTF
DNA: TGTGCCATCAGTGCGGTAGGACAGTTGCTGGGAGGGGCCAACGTCCTGACTTTC

V: TRBV4-1
size: -
J: TRBJ1-5
D: -
CDR3: CASSQSPGDGNQPQHF
DNA: TGCGCCAGCAGCCAAAGCCCAGGGGATGGCAATCAGCCCCAGCATTTT

V: TRBV5-1
size: -
J: TRBJ2-7
D: -
CDR3: CASSSTQGGTYEQYF
DNA: TGCGCCAGCAGCTCTACCCAAGGGGGGACCTACGAGCAGTACTTC

V: TRBV12-3/TRBV12-4
size: few
J: TRBJ2-2
D: -
CDR3: CASNRLGGELFF
DNA: TGTGCCAGCAACCGCCTCGGCGGGGAGCTGTTTTTT

V: TRBV10-1
size: -
J: TRBJ2-7
D: TRBD1
CDR3: CASSDFGQGAYEQYF
DNA: TGCGCCAGCAGTGATTTTGGACAGGGGGCGTACGAGCAGTACTTC

V: TRBV7-2
size: -
J: TRBJ2-7
D: TRBD2
CDR3: CASTRLAGVASGEQYF
DNA: TGTGCCAGCACCCGACTAGCGGGAGTTGCTTCCGGCGAGCAGTACTTC

V: TRBV3-1
size: -
J: TRBJ2-5
D: TRBD1
CDR3: CASSQDRVGGIQETQYF
DNA: TGTGCCAGCAGCCAAGATCGGGTAGGGGGCATCCAAGAGACCCAGTACTTC

V: TRBV29-1
size: -
J: TRBJ1-1
D: -
CDR3: CSVAVSTEAFF
DNA: TGCAGCGTTGCAGTTAGCACTGAAGCTTTCTTT

V: TRBV3-1
size: few
J: TRBJ1-6
D: TRBD1
CDR3: CASSPGGQGNSPLHF
DNA: TGTGCCAGCAGCCCCGGGGGACAGGGGAATTCACCCCTCCACTTT

V: TRBV7-6
size: few
J: TRBJ2-7
D: TRBD1
CDR3: CASSSMRDRGSHEQYF
DNA: TGTGCCAGCAGCTCAATGAGAGACAGGGGATCCCACGAGCAGTACTTC

V: TRBV29-1
size: many
J: TRBJ2-7
D: TRBD1
CDR3: CSVEGSGQIYEQYF
DNA: TGCAGCGTTGAAGGATCGGGACAGATCTACGAGCAGTACTTC

V: TRBV10-3
size: -
J: TRBJ2-5
D: TRBD2
CDR3: CAAGEETQYF
DNA: TGTGCCGCGGGGGAAGAGACCCAGTACTTC

V: TRBV6-2/TRBV6-3
size: -
J: TRBJ2-1
D: -
CDR3: CASSYSQVTYEQFF
DNA: TGTGCCAGCAGTTACTCGCAAGTAACGTATGAGCAGTTCTTC

V: TRBV12-3/TRBV12-4
size: -
J: TRBJ2-2
D: -
CDR3: CASSFRARRNTGELFF
DNA: TGTGCCAGCAGTTTTAGGGCCAGGCGGAACACCGGGGAGCTGTTTTTT

V: TRBV6-2/TRBV6-3
size: -
J: TRBJ2-1
D: -
CDR3: CASSYAGSRYNEQFF
DNA: TGTGCCAGCAGTTACGCCGGGAGTAGATACAATGAGCAGTTCTTC

V: TRBV18
size: -
J: TRBJ1-6
D: TRBD1
CDR3: CASSPGTGEESPLHF
DNA: TGTGCCAGCTCACCCGGGACAGGGGAAGAGTCACCCCTCCACTTT

V: TRBV28
size: few
J: TRBJ2-2
D: -
CDR3: CASSPYFANTGELFF
DNA: TGTGCCAGCAGTCCCTATTTCGCGAACACCGGGGAGCTGTTTTTT

V: TRBV7-2
size: few
J: TRBJ2-3
D: TRBD2
CDR3: CASSFYVGGITDTQYF
DNA: TGTGCCAGCAGCTTCTACGTGGGAGGGATCACAGATACGCAGTATTTT

V: TRBV7-2
size: -
J: TRBJ1-2
D: -
CDR3: CASSLFGDGYTF
DNA: TGTGCCAGCAGCTTATTCGGAGATGGCTACACCTTC

V: TRBV7-2
size: few
J: TRBJ2-2
D: -
CDR3: CASSSRSRAGELFF
DNA: TGTGCCAGCAGTTCCCGGTCTAGGGCCGGGGAGCTGTTTTTT

V: TRBV24-1
size: once
J: TRBJ2-1
D: -
CDR3: CATSDPPPFESSYNEQFF
DNA: TGTGCCACCAGTGATCCACCCCCGTTCGAAAGCTCCTACAATGAGCAGTTCTTC

V: TRBV7-6
size: -
J: TRBJ2-2
D: -
CDR3: CASSPRMRGTTGELFF
DNA: TGTGCCAGCAGCCCGCGTATGAGGGGTACCACCGGGGAGCTGTTTTTT

V: TRBV3-1
size: -
J: TRBJ2-7
D: TRBD2
CDR3: CASSLRLADYEQYF
DNA: TGTGCCAGCAGCCTAAGGCTAGCGGACTACGAGCAGTACTTC

V: TRBV7-9
size: few
J: TRBJ1-1
D: -
CDR3: CASSPTVEAFF
DNA: TGTGCCAGCAGCCCGACCGTCGAAGCTTTCTTT

V: TRBV6-2/TRBV6-3
size: -
J: TRBJ2-5
D: TRBD2
CDR3: CASSLGLAGDVTQYF
DNA: TGTGCCAGCAGTCTAGGACTAGCGGGGGATGTAACCCAGTACTTC

V: TRBV6-1
size: -
J: TRBJ2-7
D: -
CDR3: CASRIDRISYEQYF
DNA: TGTGCCAGCAGAATAGACAGGATCTCCTACGAGCAGTACTTC

V: TRBV12-3/TRBV12-4
size: -
J: TRBJ2-1
D: -
CDR3: CASRPPGFSAPGEQFF
DNA: TGTGCCAGCAGACCACCGGGATTCTCGGCTCCTGGGGAGCAGTTCTTC

V: TRBV12-3/TRBV12-4
size: -
J: TRBJ2-7
D: -
CDR3: CASASDLYEQYF
DNA: TGTGCCAGCGCCTCCGATCTCTACGAGCAGTACTTC